This entry lists 9 T cell receptor beta chains sequenced from one sample in a study of blood T cell repertoires in COVID-19. Sequencing used immunoSEQ multiplex PCR; TCRdb keeps in-frame clones, though not all of them. The sample lists 150,000 to 200,000 clones, 80% to 90% occurring once. The source material was peripheral blood. The receptors shown here come from a man aged 18 to 29 who had recovered from COVID-19.

J is TRBJ2-2 and V is TRBV5-1, with a possible D match to TRBD1 (5 bases). Germline CDR1 SGHRS, CDR2 YFSETQ. The length of the CDR3 is 13 residues. V was clipped by 0 bases and J by 6 bases, with 6 bases between them. DNA of the CDR3: TGCGCCAGCAGCTTGGAGGGGCCCGGGGAGCTGTTTTTT. The encoded protein is CASSLEGPGELFF.

The genes are TRBV20-1 and TRBJ2-1, with 8 nucleotides matching TRBD1. The junction had 6 bases not matched to a gene; V was cut back by 3 bases and J by 5 bases. The germline CDR1 and CDR2 sequences are DFQATT and SNEGSKA (reference sequence). The CDR3 runs 14 residues. The CDR3 here is CSASILDRDNEQFF. The CDR3 DNA reads TGCAGTGCTAGTATTCTGGACAGGGACAATGAGCAGTTCTTC.

This chain links TRBV19 with TRBJ1-5; 9 nucleotides line up with TRBD1. Looked up from germline, CDR1 is LNHDA and CDR2 is SQIVND (reference sequence). The junction had 11 bases not matched to a gene; V was cut back by 7 bases and J by 4 bases. This CDR3 has 16 amino acids. The CDR3 region has the DNA TGTGCCAGTACCTTGGGGTCAGGGACAGGGAATCAGCCCCAGCATTTT. Translated: CASTLGSGTGNQPQHF.

As for this clone: One end of the junction does not line up with germline, which may come from a read error. This sequence joins TRBV7-7 and TRBJ2-1; 8 bases map to TRBD2. The CDR3 has 15 amino acids. CDR1 and CDR2 (germline): SSHAT, FNYEAQ (reference sequence). Here the CDR3 DNA reads TGTGCTAGCAGCCCCGTAGCGGGACCCTACAATGAGCAGTTCTTC. Translating it yields CASSPVAGPYNEQFF.

The V call is TRBV7-2, the J call TRBJ2-7, with TRBD1 identical over 9 bases. CDR3 length: 15 amino acids. Per the germline V gene, CDR1 is SGHTA and CDR2 is FQGNSA. V was clipped by 5 bases and J by 4 bases; unmatched bases: 9. CDR3 coding DNA: TGTGCCAGCAGCGCCGGGACAGGGAGGATGTACGAGCAGTACTTC. Its translation is CASSAGTGRMYEQYF.

This clone was seen a single time. The chain carries TRBV19 and TRBJ2-7; 7 bases agree with TRBD2. CDR3 length: 15 amino acids. V dropped 7 bases and J dropped 0; count of bases not matched to a gene: 9. Germline CDR1 LNHDA, CDR2 SQIVND (reference sequence). The CDR3 here is CASTRDIAGSYEQYF. CDR3 coding DNA: TGTGCCAGTACTAGAGACATAGCGGGCTCCTACGAGCAGTACTTC.

The rearrangement joins TRBV6-5 to TRBJ1-2, with 9 bases lining up with TRBD1. Per the germline V gene, CDR1 is MNHEY and CDR2 is SVGAGI. This CDR3 is 13 amino acids long. V lost 6 bases to trimming and J lost 9 bases; unmatched junction nucleotides: 8. The DNA for the CDR3 is TGTGCCAGCAGCCGGGGACAGGGATATAGCTACACCTTC. It encodes CASSRGQGYSYTF.

The chain recombines TRBV6-2 or TRBV6-3 with TRBJ1-5; 10 positions agree with TRBD1. CDR3 length: 17 residues. In germline, CDR1 is MNHEY, CDR2 SVGEGT. The V segment lost 2 bases and the J segment 4 bases; nucleotides outside the gene matches: 8. The CDR3 here is CASSYPYGTGANQPQHF. CDR3 bases: TGTGCCAGCAGTTACCCCTACGGGACAGGGGCTAATCAGCCCCAGCATTTT.

This clone has just a few counts. V usage is TRBV12-3 or TRBV12-4 and J usage is TRBJ1-5; TRBD1 might be the D (6 bases). The CDR3 runs 12 residues. The ends were cut back, 11 bases at V and 7 bases at J, with 15 bases in the middle. CDR3 in DNA: TGTGCCTCCACAGGGATGGGACAGCCCCAGCATTTT. Its translation is CASTGMGQPQHF.